This T cell receptor beta chain was obtained from a study of regulatory T cells in long-lasting Graves disease. TCR beta libraries were built with iRepertoire HTBI primers and Arm-PCR of CDR3 regions. From the multiplex PCR reads, TCRdb called clonotypes with MiXCR, one entry per CDR3 protein. This table holds 350,000 to 450,000 distinct CDR3 sequences, 15% found once. The time point was: newly diagnosed GD, antithyroid drugs for less than 3 months. Researchers made the TCR library from RNA that was extracted from PBMCs. General observations from the study: The study found lower TCR diversity in persistent Graves' patients than in newly diagnosed ones.

This clonotype was detected a few times. Its antigen is undetermined. These same records also appear under a second study, on T cells in Graves' hyperthyroidism and ophthalmopathy. From that second work: The study excluded patients with uncontrolled infection, other autoimmune disease, pregnancy or lactation. First-round RT-PCR of the TCR CDR3 relied on the HTBI primer set. Model output signaled ophthalmopathy a median roughly 6.5 months ahead of onset.

This clonotype was obtained from a woman aged 40-49 years with Graves disease. Sequencing was performed on peripheral blood mononuclear cells (PBMCs), taken at new diagnosis, from a patient treated with antithyroid drugs.

The CDR3 DNA follows: TGTGCCAGCAGCTTAGTAAGGGAATGGGTATACAATGAGCAGTTCTTC. This gives the protein CASSLVREWVYNEQFF. The chain employs TRBV11-1 and TRBJ2-1, with D uncertain. V lost 1 base, J lost 4 bases, and 14 bases lay in between. The V gene's germline CDR1 is SGHAT and CDR2 FQDESV (reference sequence). This CDR3 contains 16 residues.